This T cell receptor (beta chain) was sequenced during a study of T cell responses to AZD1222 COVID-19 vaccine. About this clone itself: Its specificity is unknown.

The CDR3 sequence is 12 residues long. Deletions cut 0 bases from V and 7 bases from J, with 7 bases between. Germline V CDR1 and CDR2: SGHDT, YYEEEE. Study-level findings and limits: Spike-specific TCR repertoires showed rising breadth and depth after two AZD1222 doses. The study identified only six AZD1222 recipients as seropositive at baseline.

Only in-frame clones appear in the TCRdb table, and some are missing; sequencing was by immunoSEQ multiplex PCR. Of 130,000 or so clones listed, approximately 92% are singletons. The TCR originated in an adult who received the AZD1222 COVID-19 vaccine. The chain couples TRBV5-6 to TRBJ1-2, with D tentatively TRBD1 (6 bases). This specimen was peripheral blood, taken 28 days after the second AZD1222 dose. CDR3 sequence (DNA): TGTGCCAGCAGCTTGGCCAGGGGTGGCTACACCTTC. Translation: CASSLARGGYTF.